The present entry profiles one T cell receptor (beta chain) with its context. Source study methods: Counts of nucleated cells, estimated from reference gene primer amplification, were obtained. Libraries were prepared by immunoSEQ multiplex PCR; TCRdb keeps only in-frame clonotypes and omits some of them. The DNA was the basis for D and trimming; V, J and clone size are from that table. The sample contains approximately 90,000 clones, approximately 88% of which appear only once. The sample is drawn from a study of blood T cell repertoires in COVID-19. The sample consisted of peripheral blood. The source is a man aged 55 to 70 with acute or convalescent COVID-19.

CDR3 residues: CASKRQDYGYTF. CDR3 coding DNA: TGTGCCAGCAAAAGACAGGACTATGGCTACACCTTC. The rearrangement uses TRBV2 and TRBJ1-2, with TRBD1 as a possible D gene (6 bases). The germline V gene encodes CDR1 SNHLY and CDR2 FYNNEI. V lost 7 bases, J lost 3 bases, and 9 bases lay in between. This CDR3 has 12 amino acids. Full variable domain (rest looked up from reference TRBV2 and TRBJ1-2): EPEVTQTPSHQVTQMGQEVILRCVPISNHLYFYWYRQILGQKVEFLVSFYNNEISEKSEIFDDQFSVERPDGSNFTLKIRSTKLEDSAMYFCASKRQDYGYTFGSGTRLTVV.